This TCR beta chain emerged from a study of vaccination and CD4 T cells after COVID-19. Turning to the study itself: Median time from COVID diagnosis to post-COVID sampling was roughly 100 days (35 to 161).

Indicated treatment: roughly nine-day PBMC culture with coronavirus spike peptide pools or control peptides (ViraFEST assay). ViraFEST grew antigen-specific T cells using peptide pools, then sequenced TCRs. The Oncomine TCR Beta short-read assay was what sequenced the DNA obtained from cultured CD4+ T cells. The authors extracted genomic DNA from cultured CD4+ T cells. TCRdb re-called the PCR reads with MiXCR, one entry per CDR3 protein. This table has about 10,000 distinct CDR3 sequences, 55% to 75% appearing once. With respect to this clonotype: Its specificity is not known.

The TCR comes from a human donor who had recovered from COVID-19. Sequences were obtained from CD4+ T cells from blood, cultured in vitro.

In DNA form, the CDR3 reads TGTGCCAGCAGCTCACTTACCGGGACAGGGATGTGGGAGCAGTACTTC. It is translated as CASSSLTGTGMWEQYF. The chain recombines TRBV7-2 with TRBJ2-7; 9 nucleotides line up with TRBD1. CDR1 is SGHTA and CDR2 is FQGNSA in the germline V gene. The V segment lost 4 bases and the J segment 7 bases; nucleotides outside the gene matches: 14. The CDR3 is made up of 16 amino acids.